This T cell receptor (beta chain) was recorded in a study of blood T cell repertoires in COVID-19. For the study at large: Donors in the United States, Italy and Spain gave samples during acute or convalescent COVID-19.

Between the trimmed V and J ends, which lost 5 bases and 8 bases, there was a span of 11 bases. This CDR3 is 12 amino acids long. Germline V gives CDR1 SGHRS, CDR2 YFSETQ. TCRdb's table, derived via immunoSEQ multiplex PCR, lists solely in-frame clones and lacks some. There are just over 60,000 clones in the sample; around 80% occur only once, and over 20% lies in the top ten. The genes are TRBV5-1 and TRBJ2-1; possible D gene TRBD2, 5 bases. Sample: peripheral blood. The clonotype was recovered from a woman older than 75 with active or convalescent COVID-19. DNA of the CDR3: TGCGCCAGCAGGTCAAGCGGTGATGAGCAGTTCTTC. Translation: CASRSSGDEQFF.